What follows are 13 T cell receptor beta chains derived from one specimen sequenced in a study of CD8 T cells in Susac syndrome. Random hexamers were used to reverse transcribe roughly 0.45 to 1 ug of RNA. TCRdb processed the immunoSEQ multiplex PCR reads anew with MiXCR; each CDR3 protein has one entry. This table has some 190,000 distinct CDR3 sequences, approximately 94% appearing once. Material: CD4+ T cells from PBMCs. The receptors here all came from a human donor with Susac syndrome.

V usage is TRBV28 and J usage is TRBJ1-2, with 7 bases fitting TRBD1. CDR3 length equals 14 residues. With 3 bases clipped from V and 5 bases from J, the junction kept 6 bases outside the gene matches. The germline CDR1 and CDR2 sequences are MDHEN and SYDVKM. CDR3 sequence: CASSFPGQTYGYTF. The CDR3 nucleotides are TGTGCCAGCAGTTTCCCGGGACAGACGTATGGCTACACCTTC.

The CDR3 DNA sequence: TGTGCCAGTAGTATAGGGCCCGAAGAGACCCAGTACTTC. Protein product: CASSIGPEETQYF. The chain employs TRBV19 and TRBJ2-5, with D uncertain. Germline V gene data show CDR1 as LNHDA and CDR2 as SQIVND (reference sequence). The CDR3 contains 13 residues. V lost 1 base, J lost 3 bases, and 6 bases lay in between.

The chain links TRBV20-1 to TRBJ2-3, with 11 bases aligning to TRBD2. Germline-derived CDR1 and CDR2 are DFQATT and SNEGSKA (reference sequence). The CDR3 spans 15 residues. The V and J ends lost 3 bases and 3 bases, in that order; junction bases with no gene match: 5. This CDR3 is CSASRLAGRTDTQYF. CDR3 DNA: TGCAGTGCTAGCAGACTAGCGGGGCGGACAGATACGCAGTATTTT.

This chain uses TRBV5-1 with TRBJ2-7, with D possibly TRBD1 on 5 matching bases. Germline V CDR1 and CDR2: SGHRS, YFSETQ. The CDR3 covers 11 residues. V gave up 0 bases and J gave up 10 bases, with 8 bases separating them. The CDR3 DNA sequence: TGCGCCAGCAGCTTGGGACAGCTCCAGTACTTC. Translated: CASSLGQLQYF.

The CDR3, as DNA: TGCGCCAGCAGCCCTACAGAGAACTATGGCTACACCTTC. Its protein is CASSPTENYGYTF. The V call is TRBV4-3, the J call TRBJ1-2; D unresolved. This CDR3 comprises 13 residues. Trimming stripped 4 bases from V and 2 bases from J, with 8 bases between. CDR1 is LGHNA, CDR2 YSLEER, per germline.

The chain employs TRBV29-1 and TRBJ2-1, with TRBD2 matching 15 bases. After removal of 7 bases from V and 10 bases from J, the junction contained 5 bases not matched to a gene. The CDR3 has 13 residues. Germline V gene sequence: CDR1 SQVTM, CDR2 ANQGSEA. The CDR3 is CSAGGLAGGEQFF. CDR3 nucleotides: TGCAGCGCCGGTGGACTAGCGGGGGGGGAGCAGTTCTTC.

This rearrangement joins TRBV29-1 to TRBJ2-2; D not resolved. CDR3 length: 11 residues. Germline assignment: CDR1 SQVTM and CDR2 ANQGSEA. Between the trimmed V and J ends, which lost 1 base and 6 bases, there was a span of 3 bases. The CDR3, as DNA: TGCAGCGTTGAAGGCCCCGGGGAGCTGTTTTTT. It codes for CSVEGPGELFF.

The chain uses TRBV19 and TRBJ2-1; 9 nucleotides agree with TRBD1. Trimming cost V 6 bases and J 5 bases; bases outside gene matches: 11. This CDR3 has 16 residues. The germline V gene encodes CDR1 LNHDA and CDR2 SQIVND (reference sequence). The CDR3 DNA is TGTGCCAGTAGCAGACCGGGACAGGGAGAGAACAATGAGCAGTTCTTC. This gives the protein CASSRPGQGENNEQFF.

The rearrangement uses TRBV5-1 and TRBJ1-1, with 8 bases that match TRBD1. Germline lookup yields CDR1 SGHRS and CDR2 YFSETQ. CDR3 length equals 16 residues. After removal of 2 bases from V and 1 base from J, the junction contained 7 bases not matched to a gene. Written as DNA, the CDR3 is TGCGCCAGCAGCTTTGGGGCAGGGGGCGAGAACACTGAAGCTTTCTTT. It yields the protein CASSFGAGGENTEAFF. The variable domain in full, completed from reference TRBV5-1 and TRBJ1-1, reads KAGVTQTPRYLIKTRGQQVTLSCSPISGHRSVSWYQQTPGQGLQFLFEYFSETQRNKGNFPGRFSGRQFSNSRSEMNVSTLELGDSALYLCASSFGAGGENTEAFFGQGTRLTVV.

The chain uses TRBV9 and TRBJ2-2, with a tentative D call TRBD1 (5 bases). V lost 0 bases to trimming and J lost 5 bases, with 11 bases between them. CDR1 is SGDLS and CDR2 is YYNGEE in the germline V gene. This CDR3 contains 15 residues. In DNA, the CDR3 is TGTGCCAGCAGCGTAGATACAGGTCGAACCGGGGAGCTGTTTTTT. Encoded protein: CASSVDTGRTGELFF.

The chain carries TRBV4-1 and TRBJ2-3; D is uncertain. The germline V gene encodes CDR1 MGHRA and CDR2 YSYEKL. This CDR3 contains 14 residues. Trimming left V 0 bases short and J 4 bases short, with 8 bases between. CDR3 amino acids: CASSQDGGSDTQYF. As DNA, the CDR3 is TGCGCCAGCAGCCAAGATGGCGGCTCAGATACGCAGTATTTT.

The chain is built from TRBV4-3 and TRBJ2-5, with D possibly TRBD2 on 6 matching bases. Trimming removed 0 bases from V and 4 bases from J, with 9 bases in between. In germline, CDR1 is LGHNA, CDR2 YSLEER. The CDR3 totals 14 residues. The chain's CDR3 is CASSQEYGGETQYF. In nucleotides, the CDR3 is TGCGCCAGCAGCCAAGAGTACGGGGGAGAGACCCAGTACTTC.

V usage is TRBV28 and J usage is TRBJ1-2; 10 bases are a match to TRBD1. The CDR3 totals 16 residues. Trimming cost V 5 bases and J 2 bases; bases outside gene matches: 8. CDR1 MDHEN and CDR2 SYDVKM come from the germline V gene. The CDR3 nucleotides read TGTGCCAGCAGTCTCTCGGGACAGGGGACGAACTATGGCTACACCTTC. This translates into CASSLSGQGTNYGYTF.